This is a list of T cell receptor beta chains from one sample in a study of blood T cells in healthy people across ages. From the 5' RACE reads, TCRdb called clonotypes with MiXCR, one entry per CDR3 protein. The table shows about 1.7 million distinct CDR3 sequences, with about 30% occurring only once. Sequencing used blood. The receptors come from a woman in her twenties or thirties in good health. The CDR3 runs from the conserved cysteine through the conserved F or W. The D gene is left open where the match is weak. Expanded clones are given a class, and other clones once, few, many or no size at all.

v_gene	abundance	j_gene	d_gene	CDR3aa	CDR3nt
TRBV4-1	few	TRBJ1-4	-	CASSLPTNEKLFF	TGCGCCAGCAGCCTTCCAACTAATGAAAAACTGTTTTTT
TRBV5-1	many	TRBJ2-7	TRBD2	CASRMAGESSEQYF	TGCGCCAGCAGAATGGCGGGAGAGTCATCGGAGCAGTACTTC
TRBV2	-	TRBJ1-3	-	CASSLWRNTIYF	TGTGCCAGCAGTCTATGGCGCAACACCATATATTTT
TRBV2	few	TRBJ2-7	TRBD1	CASSAEVAGGDEQYF	TGTGCCAGCAGCGCCGAAGTGGCAGGGGGCGACGAGCAGTACTTC
TRBV6-5	-	TRBJ1-1	-	CASRLPQQNTEAFF	TGTGCCAGCAGACTCCCACAGCAGAACACTGAAGCTTTCTTT
TRBV7-2	-	TRBJ2-5	-	CASSFKTGTVGTQYF	TGTGCCAGCAGCTTTAAAACCGGGACTGTGGGGACCCAGTACTTC
TRBV29-1	many	TRBJ2-7	TRBD1	CSVKGTGVIEQYF	TGCAGCGTGAAAGGGACAGGGGTTATCGAGCAGTACTTC
TRBV7-6	once	TRBJ1-3	TRBD1	CASSFTGAPGNTIYF	TGTGCCAGCAGCTTCACAGGGGCGCCTGGAAACACCATATATTTT
TRBV20-1	-	TRBJ2-4	TRBD1	CSAARGIDKNIQYF	TGCAGTGCCGCCAGGGGGATAGACAAAAACATTCAGTACTTC
TRBV3-1	few	TRBJ2-4	-	CASSHGTLAKNIQYF	TGTGCCAGCAGCCACGGGACATTAGCCAAAAACATTCAGTACTTC
TRBV7-3	-	TRBJ2-1	-	CASSPTRGSGEQFF	TGTGCCAGCAGCCCCACTAGAGGGAGCGGTGAGCAGTTCTTC
TRBV9	-	TRBJ2-2	-	CASSAAGRPYRNTGELFF	TGTGCCAGCAGCGCAGCAGGTCGGCCTTACCGCAACACCGGGGAGCTGTTTTTT
TRBV9	few	TRBJ2-7	TRBD1	CASGGDRTYEQYF	TGTGCCAGCGGAGGGGACAGGACCTACGAGCAGTACTTC
TRBV5-1	-	TRBJ1-2	TRBD1	CASSLDGQGIPYGYTF	TGCGCCAGCAGCTTGGACGGACAGGGAATTCCCTATGGCTACACCTTC
TRBV29-1	-	TRBJ1-1	-	CSVVGILSTEAFF	TGCAGCGTAGTCGGCATCCTGAGCACTGAAGCTTTCTTT
TRBV9	-	TRBJ2-3	-	CASSALSSDADTQYF	TGTGCCAGCAGCGCGTTGTCTAGCGACGCAGATACGCAGTATTTT
TRBV6-1	-	TRBJ2-2	-	CASSLYRSGANTGELFF	TGTGCCAGCAGTCTTTATCGTTCAGGGGCCAACACCGGGGAGCTGTTTTTT
TRBV5-1	few	TRBJ2-3	TRBD2	CASSLWTSGRDTQYF	TGCGCCAGCAGCTTATGGACTAGCGGACGAGATACGCAGTATTTT
TRBV4-1	many	TRBJ2-7	TRBD1	CASSQDFFGTGTYEQYF	TGCGCCAGCAGCCAAGATTTCTTCGGGACAGGAACCTACGAGCAGTACTTC
TRBV29-1	-	TRBJ2-5	TRBD1	CSAGPGQGVTQYF	TGCAGCGCCGGACCGGGACAGGGGGTGACCCAGTACTTC
TRBV11-2	few	TRBJ2-3	-	CASSLGSPGTDTQYF	TGTGCCAGCAGCTTAGGCAGTCCTGGGACAGATACGCAGTATTTT
TRBV29-1	many	TRBJ2-5	-	CSGGGGGETQYF	TGCAGCGGTGGCGGGGGCGGCGAGACCCAGTACTTC
TRBV7-9	-	TRBJ1-2	-	CASSLASGQPTF	TGTGCCAGCAGCTTAGCGTCGGGGCAGCCCACCTTC
TRBV7-3	-	TRBJ2-1	TRBD2	CASSKAGTSSYNEQFF	TGTGCCAGCAGCAAGGCCGGGACTAGCTCCTACAATGAGCAGTTCTTC
TRBV4-1	-	TRBJ2-1	TRBD2	CASSQFGLAYNEQFF	TGCGCCAGCAGCCAGTTCGGACTAGCCTACAATGAGCAGTTCTTC
TRBV7-2	-	TRBJ2-1	-	CASSSTAGNYNEQFF	TGTGCCAGCAGCTCCACCGCGGGAAACTACAATGAGCAGTTCTTC
TRBV7-9	-	TRBJ2-7	TRBD2	CASSFSGTIEQYF	TGTGCCAGCAGCTTTTCCGGGACTATCGAGCAGTACTTC
TRBV18	once	TRBJ1-3	-	CASSPPSRSSGNTIYF	TGTGCCAGCTCACCACCCTCGAGGAGCTCTGGAAACACCATATATTTT
TRBV7-3	many	TRBJ2-7	-	CASSPGGGSDEQYF	TGTGCCAGCAGCCCAGGGGGAGGATCGGACGAGCAGTACTTC
TRBV9	few	TRBJ2-7	-	CASSPRAGDNSYEQYF	TGTGCCAGCAGCCCCCGGGCCGGAGACAACTCCTACGAGCAGTACTTC
TRBV5-5	-	TRBJ1-4	TRBD1	CASSPDRGLETNEKLFF	TGTGCCAGCAGCCCGGACAGGGGGCTGGAGACTAATGAAAAACTGTTTTTT
TRBV12-3/TRBV12-4	-	TRBJ1-2	-	CASSPQAPGGYTF	TGTGCCAGCAGCCCTCAAGCCCCGGGCGGCTACACCTTC
TRBV29-1	-	TRBJ1-2	-	CSVVGTAPAIYGCTF	-
TRBV20-1	-	TRBJ1-5	-	CCARRPDSNQPQHF	TGCTGTGCTAGGCGGCCAGATAGCAATCAGCCCCAGCATTTT
TRBV28	many	TRBJ2-7	-	CASSFVADSYEQYF	TGTGCCAGCAGTTTTGTCGCGGACTCCTACGAGCAGTACTTC
TRBV6-6	few	TRBJ1-2	-	CASSYGGEWGYTF	TGTGCCAGCAGTTACGGAGGGGAGTGGGGCTACACCTTC
TRBV10-3	many	TRBJ2-1	-	CAISEIESAQFF	TGTGCCATCAGTGAAATCGAGTCCGCACAGTTCTTC
TRBV3-1	-	TRBJ2-1	-	CASSQELGAEGAVGRPSYNEQFF	TGTGCCAGCAGCCAAGAGCTGGGAGCGGAGGGGGCCGTTGGGAGGCCCTCCTACAATGAGCAGTTCTTC
TRBV7-9	few	TRBJ2-7	-	CASSFLPGHQPTYEQYF	TGTGCCAGCAGCTTTTTACCGGGACACCAGCCCACCTACGAGCAGTACTTC
TRBV7-3	few	TRBJ2-3	TRBD2	CASSLKPGGGTDTQYF	TGTGCCAGCAGCTTAAAACCCGGGGGGGGCACAGATACGCAGTATTTT
TRBV7-6	many	TRBJ2-7	-	CASSPRLVGSKEQYF	TGTGCCAGCAGCCCGCGACTAGTGGGGTCGAAAGAGCAGTACTTC
TRBV20-1	few	TRBJ2-3	TRBD2	CSALPSGRTDTQYF	TGCAGTGCTTTGCCTAGCGGGCGCACAGATACGCAGTATTTT
TRBV5-1	-	TRBJ2-7	TRBD1	CASSSTGGVSYEQYF	TGCGCCAGCAGCTCGACAGGGGGCGTCTCCTACGAGCAGTACTTC
TRBV5-1	-	TRBJ2-6	TRBD2	CASSLALAGAGNSGASVLTF	TGCGCCAGCAGCTTGGCCCTAGCGGGGGCCGGAAACTCTGGGGCCAGCGTCCTGACTTTC
TRBV18	-	TRBJ1-1	TRBD1	CASSTGQGVTEAFF	TGTGCCAGCTCAACCGGACAGGGTGTCACTGAAGCTTTCTTT
TRBV2	-	TRBJ1-1	-	CASSAGPPGLLGAFF	TGTGCCAGCAGTGCGGGCCCCCCCGGACTCTTGGGAGCTTTCTTT
TRBV21-1	-	TRBJ2-7	-	CASSRLAGGPASLNEQYF	TGTGCCAGCAGCAGACTAGCGGGAGGGCCCGCGTCCCTCAATGAGCAGTACTTC
TRBV7-2	many	TRBJ2-1	TRBD2	CASGMGGEQFF	TGTGCCAGCGGGATGGGGGGGGAGCAGTTCTTC
TRBV18	-	TRBJ1-1	TRBD1	CASSPTTGRTEAFF	TGTGCCAGCTCACCAACGACAGGGCGGACTGAAGCTTTCTTT
TRBV20-1	few	TRBJ2-3	-	CSADPAGPREDTQYF	TGCAGTGCTGACCCGGCGGGGCCCCGTGAAGATACGCAGTATTTT
TRBV29-1	-	TRBJ1-5	TRBD1	CSVAGQINQPQHF	TGCAGCGTTGCGGGACAGATTAATCAGCCCCAGCATTTT
TRBV6-6	few	TRBJ2-7	-	CASSYKGNAHEQYF	TGTGCCAGCAGTTACAAAGGGAACGCCCACGAGCAGTACTTC
TRBV5-5	-	TRBJ1-1	TRBD1	CASSRVTGMNTEAFF	TGTGCCAGCAGCCGAGTGACAGGGATGAACACTGAGGCTTTCTTT
TRBV4-1	-	TRBJ1-2	-	CANSTQGDYGYTF	TGCGCCAACAGCACACAGGGAGACTATGGCTACACCTTC
TRBV28	few	TRBJ2-5	-	CAGSLSGLRGAQYF	TGTGCCGGCAGTTTGTCGGGACTGCGAGGGGCCCAGTACTTC
TRBV10-3	-	TRBJ1-1	-	CATRGALGSGEAFF	TGTGCCACTCGTGGGGCCCTAGGGTCCGGTGAAGCTTTCTTT
TRBV2	-	TRBJ2-7	-	CASSGQLTYNEQYF	TGTGCCAGCAGCGGACAGCTAACCTACAATGAGCAGTACTTC